A selection of T cell receptor beta chains follows, all from one sample in a study of control samples from healthy donors and cancer patients. Libraries were prepared by immunoSEQ multiplex PCR; TCRdb keeps only in-frame clonotypes and omits some of them. The table lists around 200,000 clones, around 92% of them singletons. The sequenced sample was blood. The source is a woman aged 25 to 45 in good health. The CDR3 runs from the conserved cysteine through the conserved F or W. The D gene is left open where the match is weak. Rows may omit the clone size; those that give it use once, few, many or a size class.

D	V	J	size	CDR3	DNA
NA	TRBV6-1	TRBJ1-6	medium-sized	CASREEGVSSPLHF	TGTGCCAGCAGGGAAGAGGGGGTTTCTTCACCCCTCCACTTT
TRBD1	TRBV19	TRBJ2-6	NA	CASSTGQGALGANVLTF	TGTGCCAGTAGTACCGGACAGGGGGCGTTGGGGGCCAACGTCCTGACTTTC
TRBD2	TRBV11-2	TRBJ2-7	NA	CASSSGTSATYEQYF	TGTGCCAGCAGTTCCGGGACTAGCGCGACCTACGAGCAGTACTTC
NA	TRBV7-3	TRBJ2-1	NA	CASSSAGDNEQFF	TGTGCCAGCAGCTCTGCAGGGGACAATGAGCAGTTCTTC
TRBD2	TRBV5-1	TRBJ2-1	NA	CASSGLAGGTYNEQFF	TGCGCCAGCAGCGGATTAGCGGGGGGGACCTACAATGAGCAGTTCTTC
NA	TRBV18	TRBJ1-6	NA	CASSPVGRDSPLHF	TGTGCCAGCTCACCAGTGGGCCGTGATTCACCCCTCCACTTT
TRBD1	TRBV6-5	TRBJ1-1	NA	CASSRTGGYTEAFF	TGTGCCAGCAGTCGCACAGGGGGCTACACTGAAGCTTTCTTT
TRBD2	TRBV6-4	TRBJ2-3	NA	CASSDAGGTDTQYF	TGTGCCAGCAGTGATGCGGGAGGGACAGATACGCAGTATTTT
NA	TRBV2	TRBJ2-4	NA	CASSERNLAKNIQYF	TGTGCCAGCAGTGAAAGGAACCTAGCCAAAAACATTCAGTACTTC
NA	TRBV27	TRBJ2-5	few	CASSRVQETQYF	TGTGCCAGCTCTAGGGTCCAAGAGACCCAGTACTTC
NA	TRBV11-3	TRBJ2-2	NA	CASSLSRGKGELFF	TGTGCCAGCAGCTTAAGCCGGGGTAAAGGGGAGCTGTTTTTT
TRBD1	TRBV4-3	TRBJ1-4	once	CASSLPGTGDEKLFF	TGCGCCAGCAGCCTCCCCGGGACAGGGGATGAAAAACTGTTTTTT
TRBD2	TRBV30	TRBJ2-3	NA	CAWIFGLGESTDTQYF	TGTGCCTGGATCTTCGGACTAGGGGAAAGCACAGATACGCAGTATTTT
TRBD1	TRBV28	TRBJ1-1	NA	CASRGDRENTEAFF	TGTGCCAGCAGGGGAGACAGGGAGAACACTGAAGCTTTCTTT
TRBD2	TRBV5-6	TRBJ2-7	NA	CASSPLPTSPAYEQYF	TGTGCCAGCAGCCCTCTCCCGACTAGCCCCGCCTACGAGCAGTACTTC
NA	TRBV30	TRBJ2-5	NA	CAWSVRGRGVQETQYF	TGTGCCTGGAGTGTACGGGGCAGGGGGGTCCAAGAGACCCAGTACTTC
NA	TRBV13	TRBJ1-1	once	CASSLGPGNTEAFF	TGTGCCAGCAGCTTAGGCCCAGGTAACACTGAAGCTTTCTTT
NA	TRBV5-6	TRBJ2-1	NA	CASSDWDNEQFF	TGTGCCAGCAGCGACTGGGACAATGAGCAGTTCTTC
NA	TRBV11-1	TRBJ2-1	NA	CASSLGGKSSYNEQLF	TGTGCCAGCAGCTTAGGGGGGAAGAGCTCCTACAATGAGCAGCTCTTC
TRBD2	TRBV19	TRBJ2-2	NA	CASSTSGGTNTGELFF	TGTGCCAGTAGTACTAGCGGGGGGACGAACACCGGGGAGCTGTTTTTT
NA	TRBV2	TRBJ2-2	NA	CASSGGVNTGELFF	TGTGCCAGCAGTGGGGGGGTGAACACCGGGGAGCTGTTTTTT
TRBD1	TRBV6-5	TRBJ2-2	NA	CASRTTQGATGELFF	TGTGCCAGCAGGACCACTCAGGGGGCCACCGGGGAGCTGTTTTTT
NA	TRBV4-2	TRBJ2-5	NA	CASSQDGALGQETQYF	TGTGCCAGCAGCCAAGATGGGGCCCTCGGGCAAGAGACCCAGTACTTC
NA	TRBV7-9	TRBJ2-3	NA	CASSFDSGTDTQYF	TGTGCCAGCAGCTTCGATTCAGGCACAGATACGCAGTATTTT
NA	TRBV28	TRBJ1-1	NA	CASMGRAYEAFF	TGTGCCAGCATGGGTCGGGCCTATGAAGCTTTCTTT
NA	TRBV3-1/TRBV3-2	TRBJ1-2	NA	CASSQDLWGLGYTF	TGTGCCAGCAGCCAAGATCTTTGGGGTCTGGGCTACACCTTC
NA	TRBV11-2	TRBJ2-7	once	CASSLADGAYEQYF	TGTGCCAGCAGCTTAGCCGACGGAGCCTACGAGCAGTACTTC
TRBD2	TRBV4-1	TRBJ2-1	NA	CASSLLAASYNEQFF	TGCGCCAGCAGCCTCCTAGCGGCCTCCTACAATGAGCAGTTCTTC
TRBD2	TRBV7-2	TRBJ2-1	NA	CASSPRTSGYNEQFF	TGTGCCAGCAGCCCGCGGACTAGCGGCTACAATGAGCAGTTCTTC
TRBD1	TRBV5-4	TRBJ2-1	NA	CASGTGGVDEQFF	TGTGCCAGCGGGACAGGGGGCGTCGATGAGCAGTTCTTC
NA	TRBV5-1	TRBJ1-6	NA	CASSLAGVTYNSPLHF	TGCGCCAGCAGCTTGGCAGGGGTCACCTATAATTCACCCCTCCACTTT